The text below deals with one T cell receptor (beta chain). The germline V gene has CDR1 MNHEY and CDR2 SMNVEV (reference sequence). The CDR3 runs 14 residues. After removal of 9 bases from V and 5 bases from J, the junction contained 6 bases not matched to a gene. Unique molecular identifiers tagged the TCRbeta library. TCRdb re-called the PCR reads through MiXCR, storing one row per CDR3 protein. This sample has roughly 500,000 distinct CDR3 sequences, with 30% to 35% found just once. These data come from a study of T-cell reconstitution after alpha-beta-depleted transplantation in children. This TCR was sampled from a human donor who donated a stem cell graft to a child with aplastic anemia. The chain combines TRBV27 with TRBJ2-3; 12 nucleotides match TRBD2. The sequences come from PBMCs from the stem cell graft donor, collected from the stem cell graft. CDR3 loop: CASSATSGRDTQYF. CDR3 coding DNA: TGTGCCAGTTCTGCGACTAGCGGGAGAGATACGCAGTATTTT.